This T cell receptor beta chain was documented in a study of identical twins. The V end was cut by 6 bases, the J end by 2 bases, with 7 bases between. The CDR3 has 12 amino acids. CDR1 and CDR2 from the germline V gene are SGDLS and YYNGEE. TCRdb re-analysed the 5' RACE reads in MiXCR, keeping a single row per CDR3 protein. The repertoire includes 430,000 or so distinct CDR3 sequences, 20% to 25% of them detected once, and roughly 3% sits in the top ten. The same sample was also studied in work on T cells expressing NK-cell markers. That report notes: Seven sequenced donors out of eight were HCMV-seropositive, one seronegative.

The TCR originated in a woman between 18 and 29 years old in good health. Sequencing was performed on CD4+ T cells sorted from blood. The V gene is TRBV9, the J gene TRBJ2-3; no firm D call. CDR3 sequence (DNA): TGTGCCAGCACGGGTGCCACAGATACGCAGTATTTT. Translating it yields CASTGATDTQYF.